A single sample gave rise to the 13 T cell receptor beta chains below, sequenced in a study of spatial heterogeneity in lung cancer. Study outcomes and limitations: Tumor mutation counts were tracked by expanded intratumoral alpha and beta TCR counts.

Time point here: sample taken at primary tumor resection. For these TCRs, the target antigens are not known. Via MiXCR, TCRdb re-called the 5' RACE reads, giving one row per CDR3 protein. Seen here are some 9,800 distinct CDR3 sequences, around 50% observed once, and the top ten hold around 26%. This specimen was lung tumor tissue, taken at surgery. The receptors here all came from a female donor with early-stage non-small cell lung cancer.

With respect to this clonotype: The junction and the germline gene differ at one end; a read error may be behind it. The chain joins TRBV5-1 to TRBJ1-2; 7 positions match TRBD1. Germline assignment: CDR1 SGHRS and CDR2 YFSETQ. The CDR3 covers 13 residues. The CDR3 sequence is CASSLGGTAAFVF. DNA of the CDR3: TGCGCCAGCAGCTTGGGCGGGACAGCAGCCTTCGTCTTC. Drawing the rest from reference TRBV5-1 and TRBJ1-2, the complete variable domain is KAGVTQTPRYLIKTRGQQVTLSCSPISGHRSVSWYQQTPGQGLQFLFEYFSETQRNKGNFPGRFSGRQFSNSRSEMNVSTLELGDSALYLCASSLGGTAAFVFGSGTRLTVV.

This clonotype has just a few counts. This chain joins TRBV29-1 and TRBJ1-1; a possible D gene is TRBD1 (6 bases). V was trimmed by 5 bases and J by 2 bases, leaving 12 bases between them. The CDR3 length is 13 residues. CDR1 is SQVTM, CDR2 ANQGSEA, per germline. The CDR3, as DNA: TGCAGCGTTATCCGGGACATAAACACTGAAGCTTTCTTT. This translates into CSVIRDINTEAFF. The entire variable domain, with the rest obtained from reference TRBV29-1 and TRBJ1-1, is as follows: SAVISQKPSRDICQRGTSLTIQCQVDSQVTMMFWYRQQPGQSLTLIATANQGSEATYESGFVIDKFPISRPNLTFSTLTVSNMSPEDSSIYLCSVIRDINTEAFFGQGTRLTVV.

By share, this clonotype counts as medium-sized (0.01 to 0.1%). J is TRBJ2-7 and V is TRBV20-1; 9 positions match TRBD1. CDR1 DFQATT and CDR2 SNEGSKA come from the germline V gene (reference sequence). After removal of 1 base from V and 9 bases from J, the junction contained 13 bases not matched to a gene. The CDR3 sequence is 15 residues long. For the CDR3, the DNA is TGCAGTGCTAGAGGCCGGGGACAGGGCCCAGGAGGGCAGTACTTC. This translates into CSARGRGQGPGGQYF.

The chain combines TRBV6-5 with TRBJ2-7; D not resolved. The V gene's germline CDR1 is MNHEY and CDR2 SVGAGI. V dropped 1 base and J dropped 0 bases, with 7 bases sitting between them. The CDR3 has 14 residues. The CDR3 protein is CASSYLFDSYEQYF. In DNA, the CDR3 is TGTGCCAGCAGTTACTTGTTCGACTCCTACGAGCAGTACTTC.

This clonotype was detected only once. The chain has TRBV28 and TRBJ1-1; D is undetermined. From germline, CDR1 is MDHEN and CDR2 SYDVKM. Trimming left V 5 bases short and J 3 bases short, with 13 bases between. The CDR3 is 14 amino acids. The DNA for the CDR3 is TGTGCCAGCAGTCCGCCGGACCTTTACACTGAAGCTTTCTTT. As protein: CASSPPDLYTEAFF.

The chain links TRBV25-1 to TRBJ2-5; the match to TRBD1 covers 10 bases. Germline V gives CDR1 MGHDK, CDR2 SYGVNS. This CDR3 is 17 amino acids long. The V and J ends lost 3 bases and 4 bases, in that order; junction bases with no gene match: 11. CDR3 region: CASSDYRDRGVGETQYF. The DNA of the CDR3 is TGTGCCAGCAGTGATTACCGGGACAGGGGTGTTGGAGAGACCCAGTACTTC.

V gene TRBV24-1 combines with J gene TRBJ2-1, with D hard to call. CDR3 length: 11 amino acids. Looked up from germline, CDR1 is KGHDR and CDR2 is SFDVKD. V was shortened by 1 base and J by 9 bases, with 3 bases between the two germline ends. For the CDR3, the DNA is TGTGCCACCAGTGATTTCGGTGAGCAGTTCTTC. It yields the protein CATSDFGEQFF.

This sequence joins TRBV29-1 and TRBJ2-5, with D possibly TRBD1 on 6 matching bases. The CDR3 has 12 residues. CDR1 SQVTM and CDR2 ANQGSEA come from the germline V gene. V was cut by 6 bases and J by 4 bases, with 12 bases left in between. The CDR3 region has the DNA TGCAGCGTCCCCGACAGGCGAGAGACCCAGTACTTC. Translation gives CSVPDRRETQYF.

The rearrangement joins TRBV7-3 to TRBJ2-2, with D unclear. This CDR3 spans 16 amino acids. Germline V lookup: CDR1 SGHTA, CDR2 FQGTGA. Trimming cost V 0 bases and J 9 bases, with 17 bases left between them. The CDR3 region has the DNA TGTGCCAGCAGCTTAACCCCCACTGGGGTAGGGCGGGAGCTGTTTTTT. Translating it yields CASSLTPTGVGRELFF.

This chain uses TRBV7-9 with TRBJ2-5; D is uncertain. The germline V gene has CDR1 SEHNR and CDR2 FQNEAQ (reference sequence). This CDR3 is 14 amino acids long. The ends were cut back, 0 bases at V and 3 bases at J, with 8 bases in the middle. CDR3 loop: CASSLARSEETQYF. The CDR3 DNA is TGTGCCAGCAGCTTAGCCCGATCGGAAGAGACCCAGTACTTC.

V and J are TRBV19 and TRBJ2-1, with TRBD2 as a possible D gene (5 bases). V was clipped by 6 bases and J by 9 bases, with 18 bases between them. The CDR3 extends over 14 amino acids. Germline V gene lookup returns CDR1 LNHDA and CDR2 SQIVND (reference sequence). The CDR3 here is CASRLSPGLGEQFF. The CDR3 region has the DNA TGTGCCAGTAGACTCTCACCCGGACTCGGTGAGCAGTTCTTC.

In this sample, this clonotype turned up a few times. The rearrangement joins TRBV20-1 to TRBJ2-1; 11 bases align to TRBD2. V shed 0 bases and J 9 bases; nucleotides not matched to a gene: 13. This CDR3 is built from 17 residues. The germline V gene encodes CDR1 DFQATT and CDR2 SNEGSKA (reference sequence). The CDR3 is CSARDRLTSGGIPEQFF. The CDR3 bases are TGCAGTGCTAGAGATAGGCTAACTAGCGGGGGTATCCCTGAGCAGTTCTTC.

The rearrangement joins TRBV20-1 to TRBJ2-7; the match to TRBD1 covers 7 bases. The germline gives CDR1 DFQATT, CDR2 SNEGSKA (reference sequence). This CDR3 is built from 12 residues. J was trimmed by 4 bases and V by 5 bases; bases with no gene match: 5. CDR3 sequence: CSADRETYEQYF. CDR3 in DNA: TGCAGTGCTGACAGGGAAACATACGAGCAGTACTTC.